This TCR beta chain emerged from a study of long-term antiretroviral therapy in people with HIV. A word on this clone: Its antigen remains unknown.

Survey level was the resolution at which the v3.0 immunoSEQ assay ran. Clones were sequenced by immunoSEQ multiplex PCR, and TCRdb holds only the in-frame ones, with some missing. The top ten hold 12% of the sample, which has some 16,000 clones, around 89% seen once. Germline assignment: CDR1 MNHNS and CDR2 SASEGT. The CDR3 length is 14 residues. Trimming took off 0 bases at V and 6 bases at J, with 12 bases between the two ends. Findings and limits, study-wide: Clones with expansion before ART led the repertoire at all time points. Blood, drawn from about 2004 to 2017, may reflect older ART regimens.

Inclusion required at least two post-ART and at least one pre-ART PBMC samples. Specimens carried 1-10 million cryopreserved PBMC before DNA extraction. The source of this sequence is a man between 50 and 59 years old with HIV. This material consisted of unsorted PBMCs, taken 0.7 years before starting antiretroviral therapy. The chain combines TRBV6-1 with TRBJ2-7, with D perhaps TRBD2 (6 bases). This CDR3 is CASSEAWGVGEQYF. DNA for the CDR3: TGTGCCAGCAGTGAAGCTTGGGGGGTTGGCGAGCAGTACTTC.